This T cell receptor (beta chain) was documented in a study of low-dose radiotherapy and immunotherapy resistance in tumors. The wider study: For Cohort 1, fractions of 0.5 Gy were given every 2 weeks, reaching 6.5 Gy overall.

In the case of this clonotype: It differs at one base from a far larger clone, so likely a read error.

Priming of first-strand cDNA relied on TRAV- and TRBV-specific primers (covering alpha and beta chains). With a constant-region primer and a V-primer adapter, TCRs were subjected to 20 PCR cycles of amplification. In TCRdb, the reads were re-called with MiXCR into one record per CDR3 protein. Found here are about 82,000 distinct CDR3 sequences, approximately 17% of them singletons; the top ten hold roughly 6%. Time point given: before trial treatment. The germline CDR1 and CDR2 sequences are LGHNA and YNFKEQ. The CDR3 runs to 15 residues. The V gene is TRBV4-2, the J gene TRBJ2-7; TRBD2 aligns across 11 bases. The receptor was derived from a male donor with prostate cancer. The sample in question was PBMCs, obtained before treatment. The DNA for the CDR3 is TGTGCCAGCAGCACAACTAGCGGGAGTTCTGGCGAGCAGTGCTTC. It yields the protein CASSTTSGSSGEQCF.